The clone carrying this T cell receptor beta chain was observed a handful of times. The antigen remains undetermined. This record belongs to a study of response to subunit inactivated influenza vaccine. The study, taken as a whole, reports: Authors proposed each seasonal influenza vaccination draws in few new T cells.

MiXCR, run by TCRdb on the RT-PCR reads, gives a single entry per CDR3 protein. This table has around 320,000 distinct CDR3 sequences, roughly 20% appearing once. CDR3 length equals 11 residues. CDR1 and CDR2 from the germline V gene are LNHDA and SQIVND (reference sequence). The germline V and J ends were trimmed by 5 bases and 6 bases, with 7 bases remaining between them. This TCR derives from a man between 50 and 70 years old who received an inactivated influenza vaccine. Sequencing used PBMCs from blood, obtained approximately 20 months after vaccination. The chain couples TRBV19 to TRBJ1-1; D uncertain. The CDR3 nucleotides are TGTGCCAGTAGTGAATTCGCTGAAGCTTTCTTT. Translating it yields CASSEFAEAFF. The whole variable domain, filled in from reference TRBV19 and TRBJ1-1, reads DGGITQSPKYLFRKEGQNVTLSCEQNLNHDAMYWYRQDPGQGLRLIYYSQIVNDFQKGDIAEGYSVSREKKESFPLTVTSAQKNPTAFYLCASSEFAEAFFGQGTRLTVV.